One sample yielded the 4 T cell receptor beta chains listed below, sequenced in a study of identical twins. MiXCR was run by TCRdb on the 5' RACE reads, yielding one entry per CDR3 protein. The data hold 450,000 or so distinct CDR3 sequences, with 18% observed a single time. Sequenced sample: naive T cells sorted from blood. The origin of the receptors is a man aged 50 or older in good health.

This chain joins TRBV18 and TRBJ2-3, with 7 bases identical to TRBD2. CDR1 is KGHSH, CDR2 LQKENI, per germline. J was trimmed by 0 bases and V by 3 bases; bases with no gene match: 9. This CDR3 is built from 17 residues. Here the CDR3 reads CASSPLRDYQSTDTQYF. Here the CDR3 DNA reads TGTGCCAGCTCACCTCTCCGGGACTACCAAAGCACAGATACGCAGTATTTT.

This chain links TRBV25-1 with TRBJ1-2; no clear D. This CDR3 is 16 amino acids long. V lost 4 bases to trimming and J lost 6 bases, with 21 bases between them. The V gene's germline CDR1 is MGHDK and CDR2 SYGVNS. The CDR3 sequence is CASSGPQVVRVNGYTF. CDR3 sequence (DNA): TGTGCCAGCAGTGGACCCCAAGTGGTTAGGGTTAATGGCTACACCTTC.

The chain joins TRBV7-6 to TRBJ1-2; perhaps TRBD1 as D (6 bases). Germline CDR1 reads SGHVS; CDR2 reads FNYEAQ. With 5 bases removed from V and 6 bases from J, the gap between germline ends came to 19 bases. The CDR3 sequence is 15 residues long. The CDR3 bases are TGTGCCAGCAGCCTAACGATCCGGGACACCGATGGCTACACCTTC. This codes for CASSLTIRDTDGYTF.

The chain has TRBV19 and TRBJ1-5, with 7 bases identical to TRBD1. The CDR3 length is 15 residues. The V and J ends lost 4 bases and 0 bases, in that order; junction bases with no gene match: 3. The germline V gene encodes CDR1 LNHDA and CDR2 SQIVND (reference sequence). CDR3 in DNA: TGTGCCAGTAGTAACAGGGGTGGTAGCAATCAGCCCCAGCATTTT. It is translated as CASSNRGGSNQPQHF.